The 14 T cell receptor beta chains below were found in one sample sequenced in a study of Ad26.COV2.S vaccination and SARS-CoV-2 variants. The sample's treatment: some 20 received Ad26.COV2.S at low or high dose, single or two shots; about 5 received placebo; per-sample allocation not given. The samples were gathered on day 63 after the first injection of vaccine or placebo. Clones were sequenced by immunoSEQ multiplex PCR, and TCRdb holds only the in-frame ones, with some missing. The sample lists 350,000 to 600,000 clones, around 89% occurring once. This material consisted of peripheral blood, taken in a trial of Ad26.COV2.S vaccine versus placebo. These receptors all stem from a person between 18 and 60 years old who received the Ad26.COV2.S COVID-19 vaccine or a placebo.

This clone was seen just once. The chain couples TRBV25-1 to TRBJ2-7, with TRBD2 matching over 10 bases. J lost 5 bases, V lost 3 bases, and 7 bases had no gene match. The CDR3 sequence is 15 residues long. Germline CDR1 and CDR2: MGHDK and SYGVNS. The CDR3: CASSESGRAGNEQYF. Here the CDR3 DNA reads TGTGCCAGCAGTGAGAGCGGGAGGGCCGGGAACGAGCAGTACTTC.

This sequence joins TRBV13 and TRBJ1-2; 9 bases map to TRBD1. Trimming cost V 3 bases and J 1 base; bases outside gene matches: 21. The CDR3 is 21 amino acids. Germline V gene lookup returns CDR1 PRHDT and CDR2 FYEKMQ (reference sequence). The CDR3 nucleotides read TGTGCCAGCAGCTTCCGAGAGCCGAAAGGGGGAACAGGGGGCGGTAACTATGGCTACACCTTC. Amino acids: CASSFREPKGGTGGGNYGYTF. Supplemented by reference TRBV13 and TRBJ1-2, the full variable domain reads AAGVIQSPRHLIKEKRETATLKCYPIPRHDTVYWYQQGPGQDPQFLISFYEKMQSDKGSIPDRFSAQQFSDYHSELNMSSLELGDSALYFCASSFREPKGGTGGGNYGYTFGSGTRLTVV.

The V and J genes are TRBV20-1 and TRBJ1-1; maybe TRBD1 (5 bases). Trimming removed 3 bases from V and 4 bases from J, with 9 bases in between. Looked up from germline, CDR1 is DFQATT and CDR2 is SNEGSKA (reference sequence). There are 12 residues in the CDR3. CDR3 DNA: TGCAGTGCTAGTGAGGGGATCACTGAAGCTTTCTTT. It specifies CSASEGITEAFF.

This rearrangement joins TRBV13 to TRBJ2-2; D gene uncertain. Germline CDR1 PRHDT, CDR2 FYEKMQ (reference sequence). The germline V and J ends were trimmed by 6 bases and 0 bases, with 8 bases remaining between them. CDR3 size: 14 residues. The DNA of the CDR3 is TGTGCCAGCAGACCGACCACGAACACCGGGGAGCTGTTTTTT. Its protein is CASRPTTNTGELFF.

The chain carries TRBV14 and TRBJ2-1; 9 bases align to TRBD2. This CDR3 comprises 17 residues. Germline V CDR1 and CDR2: SGHDN, FVKESK. V lost 2 bases, J lost 5 bases, and 10 bases stayed unmatched. The CDR3 DNA is TGTGCCAGCAGCCAATTCCCACCCGGGACTAGCCACAATGAGCAGTTCTTC. As protein: CASSQFPPGTSHNEQFF.

The chain combines TRBV5-1 with TRBJ1-1, with D unclear. The CDR3 runs to 15 residues. Trimming shortened V by 4 bases and J by 2 bases, and 15 bases separated the two germline ends. The V gene's germline CDR1 is SGHRS and CDR2 YFSETQ. The CDR3 is CASSLGWELNTEAFF. The CDR3 region has the DNA TGCGCCAGCAGCCTAGGGTGGGAGCTCAACACTGAAGCTTTCTTT.

J is TRBJ1-2 and V is TRBV4-1, with D perhaps TRBD1 (5 bases). Germline CDR1 is MGHRA and CDR2 is YSYEKL. The CDR3 extends over 16 amino acids. Trimming removed 0 bases at V and 4 bases at J, with 15 bases between. The CDR3 spells CASSQDPGGGGYGYTF. DNA of the CDR3: TGCGCCAGCAGCCAAGATCCGGGGGGAGGCGGCTATGGCTACACCTTC.

The V gene is TRBV4-2, the J gene TRBJ2-7; no reliable D call. Per germline, CDR1 LGHNA and CDR2 YNFKEQ. This CDR3 has 14 residues. Between the trimmed V and J ends, which lost 1 base and 1 base, there was a span of 8 bases. The DNA for the CDR3 is TGTGCCAGCAGCCAAGGCTCTAGGTCCTACGAGCAGTACTTC. It translates to CASSQGSRSYEQYF.

The genes are TRBV19 and TRBJ2-3; tentative D call: TRBD1 (6 bases). The germline gives CDR1 LNHDA, CDR2 SQIVND (reference sequence). Trimming shortened V by 3 bases and J by 0 bases, and 10 bases separated the two germline ends. CDR3 size: 15 residues. CDR3: CASSIRTVSTDTQYF. CDR3 sequence (DNA): TGTGCCAGTAGTATCAGGACAGTCAGCACAGATACGCAGTATTTT.

The gene calls are TRBV9 and TRBJ2-1; 8 nucleotides agree with TRBD2. This CDR3 comprises 15 residues. Trimming removed 1 base from V and 2 bases from J; junction bases left unmatched: 2. Per the germline V gene, CDR1 is SGDLS and CDR2 is YYNGEE. CDR3 DNA sequence: TGTGCCAGCAGCGTACGCGGGGGGCCCTACAATGAGCAGTTCTTC. It encodes CASSVRGGPYNEQFF.

The chain joins TRBV19 to TRBJ1-6, with D perhaps TRBD1 (5 bases). Trimming pared 5 bases from V and 5 bases from J, leaving 13 bases between. The CDR3 sequence is 15 residues long. In germline, CDR1 is LNHDA, CDR2 SQIVND (reference sequence). In DNA form, the CDR3 reads TGTGCCAGTAGTTTCGGGACGACAAATAATTCACCCCTCCACTTT. Its protein is CASSFGTTNNSPLHF.

The rearrangement uses TRBV29-1 and TRBJ2-7; TRBD2 is a possible D gene (5 bases). Germline lookup yields CDR1 SQVTM and CDR2 ANQGSEA. This CDR3 is 13 amino acids long. The ends were cut back, 4 bases at V and 3 bases at J, with 13 bases in the middle. The CDR3 is CSVASGRIYEQYF. CDR3 DNA: TGCAGCGTTGCCAGCGGACGCATCTACGAGCAGTACTTC.

V and J are TRBV7-6 and TRBJ2-3, with D perhaps matching TRBD2 (6 bases). The V end lost 2 bases, the J end lost 2 bases, and 11 bases lay between the germline ends. The germline V gene encodes CDR1 SGHVS and CDR2 FNYEAQ. The CDR3 runs 15 residues. This chain's CDR3 is CASSLLAEITDTQYF. The CDR3 DNA reads as TGTGCCAGCAGCTTATTAGCGGAAATCACAGATACGCAGTATTTT.

The V gene is TRBV7-3, the J gene TRBJ2-3, with D maybe TRBD2 (6 bases). The CDR3 contains 15 residues. Germline V gene data show CDR1 as SGHTA and CDR2 as FQGTGA. Trimming took 2 bases from V and 0 from J, leaving 9 bases between them. CDR3 loop: CASSLVGTSTDTQYF. The CDR3 bases are TGTGCCAGCAGCTTAGTGGGGACTAGCACAGATACGCAGTATTTT.